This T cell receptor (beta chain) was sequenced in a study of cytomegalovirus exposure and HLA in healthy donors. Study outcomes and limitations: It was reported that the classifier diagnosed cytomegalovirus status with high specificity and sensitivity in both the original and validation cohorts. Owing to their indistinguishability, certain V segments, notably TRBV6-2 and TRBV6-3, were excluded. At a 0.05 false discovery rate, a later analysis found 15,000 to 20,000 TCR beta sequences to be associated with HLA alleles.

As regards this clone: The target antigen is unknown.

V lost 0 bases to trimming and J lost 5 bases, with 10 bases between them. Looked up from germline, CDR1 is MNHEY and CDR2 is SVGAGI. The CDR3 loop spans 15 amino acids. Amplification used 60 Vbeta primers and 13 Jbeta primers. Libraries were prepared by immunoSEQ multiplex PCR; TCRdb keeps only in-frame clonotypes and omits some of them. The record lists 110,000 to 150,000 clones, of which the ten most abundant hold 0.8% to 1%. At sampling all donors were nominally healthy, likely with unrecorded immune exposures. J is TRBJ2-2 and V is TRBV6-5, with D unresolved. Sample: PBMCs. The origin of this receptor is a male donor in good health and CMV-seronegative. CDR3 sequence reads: CASSYSLSGTGELFF. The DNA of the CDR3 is TGTGCCAGCAGTTACTCGCTTTCCGGGACCGGGGAGCTGTTTTTT.